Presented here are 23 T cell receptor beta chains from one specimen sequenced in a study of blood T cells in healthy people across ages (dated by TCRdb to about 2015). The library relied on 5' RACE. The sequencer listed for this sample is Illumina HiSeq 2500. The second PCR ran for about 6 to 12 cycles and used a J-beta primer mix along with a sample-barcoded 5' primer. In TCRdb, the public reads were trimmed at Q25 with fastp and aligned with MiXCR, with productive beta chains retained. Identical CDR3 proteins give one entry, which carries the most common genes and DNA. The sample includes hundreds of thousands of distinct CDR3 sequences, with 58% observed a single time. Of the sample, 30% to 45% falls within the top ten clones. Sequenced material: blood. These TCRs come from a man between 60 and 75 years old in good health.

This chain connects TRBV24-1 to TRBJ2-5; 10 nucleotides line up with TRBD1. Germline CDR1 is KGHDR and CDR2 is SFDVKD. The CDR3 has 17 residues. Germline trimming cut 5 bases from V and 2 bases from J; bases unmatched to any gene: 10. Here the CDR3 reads CATSGHRDRGNQETQYF. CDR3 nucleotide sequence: TGTGCCACCAGTGGTCACCGGGACAGGGGAAATCAAGAGACCCAGTACTTC.

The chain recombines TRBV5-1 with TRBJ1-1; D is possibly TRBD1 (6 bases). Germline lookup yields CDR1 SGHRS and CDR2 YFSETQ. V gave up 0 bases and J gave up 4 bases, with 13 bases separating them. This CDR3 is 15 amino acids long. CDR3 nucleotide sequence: TGCGCCAGCAGCTTGGAGAACGGGGGCCTCACTGAAGCTTTCTTT. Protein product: CASSLENGGLTEAFF.

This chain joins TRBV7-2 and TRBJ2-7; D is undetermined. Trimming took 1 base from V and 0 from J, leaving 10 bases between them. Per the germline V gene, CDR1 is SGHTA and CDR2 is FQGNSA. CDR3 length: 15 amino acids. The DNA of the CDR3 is TGTGCCAGCAGCTTAGGGAGACTGAGCTCCTACGAGCAGTACTTC. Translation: CASSLGRLSSYEQYF.

This CDR3 reads CASSPSRVGNYGYTF. As DNA, the CDR3 is TGTGCCAGCAGCCCCTCGAGGGTAGGAAACTATGGCTACACCTTC. The chain has TRBV7-9 and TRBJ1-2, with no clear D. Germline CDR1 is SEHNR and CDR2 is FQNEAQ (reference sequence). The V gene lost 5 bases and the J gene lost 2 bases, with 15 bases spanning the gap. This CDR3 has 15 amino acids.

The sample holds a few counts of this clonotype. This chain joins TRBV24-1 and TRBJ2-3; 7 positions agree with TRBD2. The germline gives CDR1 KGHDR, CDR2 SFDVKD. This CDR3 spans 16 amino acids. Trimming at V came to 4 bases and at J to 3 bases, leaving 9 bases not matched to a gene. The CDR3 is CATSDHRREGTDTQYF. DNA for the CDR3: TGTGCCACCAGTGACCACAGAAGGGAGGGTACAGATACGCAGTATTTT.

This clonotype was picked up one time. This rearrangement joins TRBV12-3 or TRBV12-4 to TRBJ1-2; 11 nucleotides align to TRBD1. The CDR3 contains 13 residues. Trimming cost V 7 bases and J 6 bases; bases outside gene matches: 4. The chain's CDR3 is CASTDRGLDGYTF. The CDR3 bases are TGTGCCAGCACGGACAGGGGGCTCGATGGCTACACCTTC.

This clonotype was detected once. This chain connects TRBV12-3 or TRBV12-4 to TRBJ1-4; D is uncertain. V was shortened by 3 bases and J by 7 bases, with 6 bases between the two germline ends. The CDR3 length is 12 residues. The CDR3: CASSFSSEKLFF. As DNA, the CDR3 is TGTGCCAGCAGTTTTAGCAGTGAAAAACTGTTTTTT.

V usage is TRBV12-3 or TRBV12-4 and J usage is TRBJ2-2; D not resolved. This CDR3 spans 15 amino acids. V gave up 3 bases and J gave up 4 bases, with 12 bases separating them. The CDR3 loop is CASSFGPTGTGELFF. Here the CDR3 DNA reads TGTGCCAGCAGTTTCGGGCCAACGGGCACCGGGGAGCTGTTTTTT.

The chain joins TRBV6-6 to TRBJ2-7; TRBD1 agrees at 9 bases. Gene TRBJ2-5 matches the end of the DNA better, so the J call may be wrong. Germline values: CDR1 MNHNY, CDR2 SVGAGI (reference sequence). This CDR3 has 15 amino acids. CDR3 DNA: TGTGCCAGCAGTAACTACCCTGGACAGGGGGAGACCCAGTACTTC. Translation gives CASSNYPGQGETQYF.

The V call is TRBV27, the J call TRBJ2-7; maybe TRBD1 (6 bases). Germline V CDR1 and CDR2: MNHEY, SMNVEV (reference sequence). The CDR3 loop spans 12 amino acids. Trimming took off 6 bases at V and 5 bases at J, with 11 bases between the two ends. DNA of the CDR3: TGTGCCAGCAGGGGGGCGCGTCACGAGCAGTACTTC. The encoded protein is CASRGARHEQYF.

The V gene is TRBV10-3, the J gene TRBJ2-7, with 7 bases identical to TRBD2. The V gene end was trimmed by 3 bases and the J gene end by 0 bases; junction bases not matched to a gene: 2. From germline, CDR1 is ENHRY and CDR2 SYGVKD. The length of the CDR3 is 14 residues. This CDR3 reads CAISDRGDSYEQYF. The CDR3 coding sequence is TGTGCCATCAGTGACCGGGGGGACTCCTACGAGCAGTACTTC.

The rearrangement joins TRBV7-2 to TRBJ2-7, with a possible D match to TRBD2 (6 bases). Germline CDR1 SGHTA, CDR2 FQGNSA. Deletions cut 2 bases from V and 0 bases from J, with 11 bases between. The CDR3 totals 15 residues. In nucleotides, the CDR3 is TGTGCCAGCAGCTTAAGGGCGGGGAACTCCTACGAGCAGTACTTC. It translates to CASSLRAGNSYEQYF.

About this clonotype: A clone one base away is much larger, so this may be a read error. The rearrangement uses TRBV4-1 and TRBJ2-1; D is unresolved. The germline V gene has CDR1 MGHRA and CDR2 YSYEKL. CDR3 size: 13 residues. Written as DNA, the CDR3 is TGCGCCAGCAGCCAAGGTCGGTACAATGGGCAGTTCTTC. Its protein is CASSQGRYNGQFF.

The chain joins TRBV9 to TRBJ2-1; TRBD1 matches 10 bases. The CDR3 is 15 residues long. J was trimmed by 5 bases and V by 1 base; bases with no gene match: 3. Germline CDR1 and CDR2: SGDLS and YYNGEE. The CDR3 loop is CASSVLGQGNNEQFF. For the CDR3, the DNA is TGTGCCAGCAGCGTACTGGGACAGGGGAACAATGAGCAGTTCTTC.

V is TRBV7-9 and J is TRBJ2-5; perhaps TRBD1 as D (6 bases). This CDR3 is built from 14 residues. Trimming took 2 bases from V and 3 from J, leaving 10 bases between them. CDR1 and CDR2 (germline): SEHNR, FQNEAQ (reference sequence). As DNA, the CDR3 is TGTGCCAGCAGCTTATTGGGGGCCGAAGAGACCCAGTACTTC. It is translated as CASSLLGAEETQYF.

For the CDR3, the DNA is TGCGCCAGCAGCTCCGGGGGACTAGCGGGGGTAGAGACCCAGTACTTC. Its translation: CASSSGGLAGVETQYF. This rearrangement joins TRBV5-1 to TRBJ2-4, with 14 bases identical to TRBD2. TRBJ2-5 explains the end of the DNA better; the J call may be wrong. Germline assignment: CDR1 SGHRS and CDR2 YFSETQ. This CDR3 has 16 residues.

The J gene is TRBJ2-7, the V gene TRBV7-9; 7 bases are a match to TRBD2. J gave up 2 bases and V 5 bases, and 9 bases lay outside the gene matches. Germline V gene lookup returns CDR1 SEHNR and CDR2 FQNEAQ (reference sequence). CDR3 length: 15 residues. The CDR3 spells CASSTRGDHPYEQYF. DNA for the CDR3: TGTGCCAGCAGCACCCGGGGGGACCACCCCTACGAGCAGTACTTC.

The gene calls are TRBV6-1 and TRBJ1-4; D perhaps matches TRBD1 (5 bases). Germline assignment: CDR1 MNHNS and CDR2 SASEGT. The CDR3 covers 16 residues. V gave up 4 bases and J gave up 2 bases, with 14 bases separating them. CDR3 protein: CASSVDGGGTNEKLFF. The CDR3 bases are TGTGCCAGCAGTGTTGATGGGGGAGGGACTAATGAAAAACTGTTTTTT.

CDR3 DNA: TGCGCCAGCAGTGAGGGAGAGGGTAACTATGGCTACACCTTC. Amino acids: CASSEGEGNYGYTF. This sequence joins TRBV10-2 and TRBJ1-2; D is unclear. Germline-derived CDR1 and CDR2 are WSHSY and SAAADI. The CDR3 is 14 residues long. V dropped 2 bases and J dropped 1 base, with 8 bases sitting between them.

The CDR3 nucleotides are TGTGCCAGCAGCCAGAAAGACAGGGAGGATACTGAAGCTTTCTTT. Amino acids: CASSQKDREDTEAFF. This chain joins TRBV12-3 or TRBV12-4 and TRBJ1-1, with 7 bases that match TRBD1. V gave up 6 bases and J gave up 5 bases; unmatched junction bases: 12. The CDR3 is made up of 15 amino acids.

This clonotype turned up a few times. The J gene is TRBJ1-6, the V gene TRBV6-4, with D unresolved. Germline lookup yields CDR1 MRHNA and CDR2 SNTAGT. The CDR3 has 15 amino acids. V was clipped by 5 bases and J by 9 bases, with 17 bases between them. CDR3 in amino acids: CASSRSPKLGSPLHF. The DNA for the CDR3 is TGTGCCAGCAGTCGAAGCCCCAAACTCGGTTCACCCCTCCACTTT.

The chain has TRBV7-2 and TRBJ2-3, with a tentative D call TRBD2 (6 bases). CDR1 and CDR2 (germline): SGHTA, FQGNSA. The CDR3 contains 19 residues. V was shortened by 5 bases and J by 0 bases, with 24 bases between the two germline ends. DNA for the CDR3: TGTGCCAGCAGCAGGAATCAGGGTAATCCTGGGAGGAGCACAGATACGCAGTATTTT. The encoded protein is CASSRNQGNPGRSTDTQYF.

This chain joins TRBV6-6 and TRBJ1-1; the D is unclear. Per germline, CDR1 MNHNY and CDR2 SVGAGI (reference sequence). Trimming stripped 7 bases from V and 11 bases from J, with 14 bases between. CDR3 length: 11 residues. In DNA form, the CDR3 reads TGTGCCAGCACCTCGGACTTAGGGGCTTTCTTT. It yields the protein CASTSDLGAFF.